The clone carrying this T cell receptor (beta chain) was seen ten or more times. CDR1 is MNHEY and CDR2 is SVGAGI in the germline V gene. The CDR3 has 16 amino acids. V lost 6 bases and J lost 6; bases outside the gene matches: 14. TCR beta CDR3 regions were amplified from RNA transcripts. HTBI-primed first-round RT-PCR preceded second-round multiplex PCR. TCRdb ran MiXCR on the multiplex PCR reads and lists one entry per CDR3 protein. The data show roughly 400,000 distinct CDR3 sequences, about 18% seen once. The sample originates from a study of Graves' ophthalmopathy and Graves' hyperthyroidism. Sequenced material: peripheral blood. The chain links TRBV6-5 to TRBJ1-5; 7 nucleotides align to TRBD1. The receptor was derived from a woman aged 18-30 years with Graves' ophthalmopathy. Here the CDR3 reads CASSPATGIFGQPQHF. The CDR3 DNA sequence: TGTGCCAGCAGCCCCGCGACAGGGATATTCGGTCAGCCCCAGCATTTT.